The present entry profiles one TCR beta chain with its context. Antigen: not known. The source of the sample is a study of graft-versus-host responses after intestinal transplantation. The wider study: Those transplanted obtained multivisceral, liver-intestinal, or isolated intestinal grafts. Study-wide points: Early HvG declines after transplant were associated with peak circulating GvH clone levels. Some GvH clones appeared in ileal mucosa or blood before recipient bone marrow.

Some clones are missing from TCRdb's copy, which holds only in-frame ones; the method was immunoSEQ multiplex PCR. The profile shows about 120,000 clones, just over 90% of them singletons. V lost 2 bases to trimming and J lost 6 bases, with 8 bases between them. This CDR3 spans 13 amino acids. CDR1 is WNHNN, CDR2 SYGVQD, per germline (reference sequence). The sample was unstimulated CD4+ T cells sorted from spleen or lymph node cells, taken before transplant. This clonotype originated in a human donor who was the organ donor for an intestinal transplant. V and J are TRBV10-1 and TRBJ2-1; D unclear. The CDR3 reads CASSEKGSNEQFF. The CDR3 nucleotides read TGCGCCAGCAGTGAGAAAGGGTCCAATGAGCAGTTCTTC.